Listed here are 8 T cell receptor beta chains from one sample, sequenced in a study of blood T cell repertoires in COVID-19. Method: immunoSEQ multiplex PCR; TCRdb's copy keeps in-frame clones and lacks some. The sample comprises more than 150,000 clones, about four fifths of which are singletons, and 6.5% to 8.5% rests with the top ten. The sample taken for sequencing was peripheral blood. The receptors here all came from a human donor in a cohort sampled during active COVID-19.

The chain carries TRBV5-4 and TRBJ2-7; TRBD2 matches 10 bases. The CDR3 contains 16 residues. V lost 4 bases and J lost 7; bases outside the gene matches: 14. Germline V gene sequence: CDR1 SGHNT, CDR2 YYREEE (reference sequence). In DNA form, the CDR3 reads TGTGCCAGCAGCCCCCAGCGTCTAGCGGGGGATCGGGAGCAGTACTTC. It encodes CASSPQRLAGDREQYF.

The J gene is TRBJ2-5, the V gene TRBV5-1, with D possibly being TRBD1 (5 bases). This CDR3 contains 15 residues. Germline loops: CDR1 SGHRS, CDR2 YFSETQ. V gave up 3 bases and J gave up 2 bases, with 14 bases separating them. The DNA for the CDR3 is TGCGCCAGCAGCTCTGGCACAGGCCTACAAGAGACCCAGTACTTC. Translating it yields CASSSGTGLQETQYF.

This clone was seen once. This chain connects TRBV27 to TRBJ2-7; TRBD1 agrees at 7 bases. Germline V gene sequence: CDR1 MNHEY, CDR2 SMNVEV (reference sequence). V lost 2 bases and J lost 7; bases outside the gene matches: 14. The CDR3 contains 16 residues. This CDR3 reads CASSLRGATGIREQYF. The CDR3 DNA reads as TGTGCCAGCAGTTTAAGGGGAGCGACAGGGATCAGGGAGCAGTACTTC.

The chain combines TRBV2 with TRBJ1-3; D perhaps matches TRBD1 (5 bases). The CDR3 runs to 15 residues. Per germline, CDR1 SNHLY and CDR2 FYNNEI. Trimming shortened V by 0 bases and J by 2 bases, and 8 bases separated the two germline ends. The CDR3 sequence is CASSEAGRAGNTIYF. Here the CDR3 DNA reads TGTGCCAGCAGTGAAGCGGGCAGGGCTGGAAACACCATATATTTT.

This clone has just a few counts. CDR3 nucleotide sequence: TGTGCCAGCAGCCGCCGTGGCCGCTCCTACGAGCAGTACTTC. Translation: CASSRRGRSYEQYF. The rearrangement links TRBV7-2 to TRBJ2-7; D unresolved. Germline CDR1 SGHTA, CDR2 FQGNSA. The CDR3 loop spans 14 amino acids. Trimming took off 5 bases at V and 0 bases at J, with 11 bases between the two ends.

CDR3 coding DNA: TGTGCCAGCTCACCGAAGGTCACTAGCGTGGGAACCGGGGAGCTGTTTTTT. Its translation is CASSPKVTSVGTGELFF. This chain connects TRBV18 to TRBJ2-2, with 7 positions matching TRBD2. The CDR3 has 17 amino acids. Germline V lookup: CDR1 KGHSH, CDR2 LQKENI. J gave up 5 bases and V 3 bases, and 12 bases lay outside the gene matches. The entire variable domain, with the rest obtained from reference TRBV18 and TRBJ2-2, is as follows: NAGVMQNPRHLVRRRGQEARLRCSPMKGHSHVYWYRQLPEEGLKFMVYLQKENIIDESGMPKERFSAEFPKEGPSILRIQQVVRGDSAAYFCASSPKVTSVGTGELFFGEGSRLTVL.

This chain uses TRBV10-3 with TRBJ1-6; 7 bases map to TRBD1. This CDR3 comprises 17 residues. The trim removed 10 bases at V and 6 bases at J, leaving 18 bases unmatched. Germline-derived CDR1 and CDR2 are ENHRY and SYGVKD. The DNA of the CDR3 is TGTGCCACCAAGGGGGCCCCCCCGGAGATCATTAATTCACCCCTCCACTTT. Translating it yields CATKGAPPEIINSPLHF.

The V and J genes are TRBV7-6 and TRBJ2-1; D possibly corresponds to TRBD2 (6 bases). Trimming pared 5 bases from V and 5 bases from J, leaving 13 bases between. This CDR3 has 14 amino acids. Germline CDR1 and CDR2: SGHVS and FNYEAQ. This CDR3 is CASSLSTGDNEQFF. DNA for the CDR3: TGTGCCAGCAGCCTTAGTACGGGGGACAATGAGCAGTTCTTC. Based on the CDR3 plus reference TRBV7-6 and TRBJ2-1, the full variable domain is GAGVSQSPRYKVTKRGQDVALRCDPISGHVSLYWYRQALGQGPEFLTYFNYEAQQDKSGLPNDRFSAERPEGSISTLTIQRTEQRDSAMYRCASSLSTGDNEQFFGPGTRLTVL.